This record concerns one T cell receptor (beta chain) sequence. The sample originates from a study of shared clonotypes between healthy human individuals. TCRdb's copy holds only in-frame clones and misses some; the assay was immunoSEQ multiplex PCR. This sample has around 600,000 clones, with roughly 97% found just once. The CDR3 runs 11 residues. V lost 5 bases, J lost 7 bases, and 8 bases lay in between. Looked up from germline, CDR1 is SEHNR and CDR2 is FQNEAQ (reference sequence). Researchers partitioned CD4+ cells into CD45RA+ naive and CD45RA-negative memory subsets. This chain connects TRBV7-9 to TRBJ1-1; D gene uncertain. The source of this sequence is a woman under 40 in good health. Sequencing was carried out using naive CD4+ T cells sorted from blood. Subset denoted: CD45RA+ positively selected. The CDR3 spells CASSQLGEAFF. DNA of the CDR3: TGTGCCAGCAGCCAGCTAGGTGAAGCTTTCTTT.